One sample yielded the 6 T cell receptor beta chains listed below, sequenced in a study of T cell repertoires in cytomegalovirus infection. The antigens for these receptors are not known. TCRdb called the reads again in MiXCR, with one record for every CDR3 protein. This table holds about 310,000 distinct CDR3 sequences, around 25% found once. Specimen: cultured PBMCs, collected from culture after CMV antigen stimulation. The receptor set was obtained from a human donor in good health (CMV status not recorded). Some clones in this sample may be carry-over from other donors' samples.

The chain carries TRBV27 and TRBJ2-1, with 7 bases identical to TRBD2. V dropped 7 bases and J dropped 8; count of bases not matched to a gene: 8. The CDR3 contains 13 residues. The germline V gene encodes CDR1 MNHEY and CDR2 SMNVEV (reference sequence). In DNA form, the CDR3 reads TGTGCCAGCATGGGCGGGAGCCATGATGAGCAGTTCTTC. Its protein product is CASMGGSHDEQFF.

J is TRBJ1-1 and V is TRBV6-1; D is uncertain. CDR1 and CDR2 from the germline V gene are MNHNS and SASEGT. V was trimmed by 6 bases and J by 6 bases, leaving 5 bases between them. The CDR3 sequence is 10 residues long. The CDR3 sequence: CASSSAEAFF. The CDR3 DNA sequence: TGTGCCAGCAGCTCCGCTGAAGCTTTCTTT.

With regard to this clonotype: One junction end disagrees with the germline gene, perhaps due to a read error. The rearrangement uses TRBV7-2 and TRBJ1-1; 8 positions match TRBD1. The CDR3 loop spans 13 amino acids. Germline-derived CDR1 and CDR2 are SGHTA and FQGNSA. DNA of the CDR3: TGTGCCAGCAGCCCGTCCCGGGACAGGCAAGGGGTTTTT. This encodes CASSPSRDRQGVF.

The chain joins TRBV24-1 to TRBJ2-1, with 12 bases fitting TRBD2. CDR1 is KGHDR, CDR2 SFDVKD, per germline. This CDR3 is built from 16 residues. V was pared by 3 bases and J by 6 bases, with 5 bases of the junction left unmatched. In DNA form, the CDR3 reads TGTGCCACCAGTGATCCCGGACTAGCGGGACCCAATGAGCAGTTCTTC. Protein sequence: CATSDPGLAGPNEQFF.

This clonotype showed up just a few times. CDR3 loop: CASSHGYSNQPQHF. In DNA form, the CDR3 reads TGTGCCAGTAGTCATGGCTATAGCAATCAGCCCCAGCATTTT. This chain links TRBV19 with TRBJ1-5; unclear D gene. The V gene lost 5 bases and the J gene lost 0 bases, with 8 bases spanning the gap. Germline lookup yields CDR1 LNHDA and CDR2 SQIVND (reference sequence). This CDR3 is 14 amino acids long.

This clonotype showed up many times. CDR3 sequence: CASSFGGGMSDTQYF. CDR3 coding DNA: TGTGCCAGCAGCTTCGGCGGCGGGATGAGCGATACGCAGTATTTT. The chain recombines TRBV7-2 with TRBJ2-3; weak D call: TRBD2 (6 bases). CDR3 size: 15 residues. CDR1 and CDR2 (germline): SGHTA, FQGNSA. The V end lost 3 bases, the J end lost 6 bases, and 16 bases lay between the germline ends.